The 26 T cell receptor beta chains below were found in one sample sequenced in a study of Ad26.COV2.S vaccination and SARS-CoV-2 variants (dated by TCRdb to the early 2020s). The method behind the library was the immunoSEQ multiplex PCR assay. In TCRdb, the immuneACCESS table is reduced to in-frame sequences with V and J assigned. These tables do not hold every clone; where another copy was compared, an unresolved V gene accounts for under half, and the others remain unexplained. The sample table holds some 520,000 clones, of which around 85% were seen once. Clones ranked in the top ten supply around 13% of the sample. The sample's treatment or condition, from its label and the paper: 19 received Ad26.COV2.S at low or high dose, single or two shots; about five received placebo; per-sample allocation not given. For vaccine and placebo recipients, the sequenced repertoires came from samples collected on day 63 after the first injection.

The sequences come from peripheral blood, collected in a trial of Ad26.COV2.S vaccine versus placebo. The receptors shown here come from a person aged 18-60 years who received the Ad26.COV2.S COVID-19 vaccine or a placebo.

The CDR3 region is CASSPWTGVTSGANVLTF. The CDR3 DNA follows: TGCGCCAGCAGCCCCTGGACAGGAGTTACCTCTGGGGCCAACGTCCTGACTTTC. The rearrangement uses TRBV4-1 and TRBJ2-6; 7 bases match TRBD1. Germline V CDR1 and CDR2: MGHRA, YSYEKL. The length of the CDR3 is 18 residues. Trimming took 4 bases from V and 0 from J; bases not matched to a gene: 9.

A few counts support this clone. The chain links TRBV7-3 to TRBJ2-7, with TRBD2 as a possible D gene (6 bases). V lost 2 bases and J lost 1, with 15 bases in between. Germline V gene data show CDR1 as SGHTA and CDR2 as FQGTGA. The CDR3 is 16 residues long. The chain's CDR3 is CASSLGGVRGSYEQYF. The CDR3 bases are TGTGCCAGCAGCTTAGGAGGGGTGCGAGGATCCTACGAGCAGTACTTC. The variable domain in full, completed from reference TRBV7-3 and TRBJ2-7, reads GAGVSQTPSNKVTEKGKYVELRCDPISGHTALYWYRQSLGQGPEFLIYFQGTGAADDSGLPNDRFFAVRPEGSVSTLKIQRTERGDSAVYLCASSLGGVRGSYEQYFGPGTRLTVT.

The chain's CDR3 is CASSLGLAGANEQFF. DNA of the CDR3: TGTGCCAGCAGCTTGGGACTAGCGGGGGCCAATGAGCAGTTCTTC. The rearrangement uses TRBV5-5 and TRBJ2-1, with TRBD2 matching 12 bases. The CDR3 runs to 15 residues. The J segment lost 6 bases and the V segment lost 0 bases, leaving 1 base of the junction unmatched. Per the germline V gene, CDR1 is SGHKS and CDR2 is YYEKEE (reference sequence).

DNA for the CDR3: TGCGCCAGCAGCTTGGAGGGAATCAGGGGTACGGAGACCCAGTACTTC. This gives the protein CASSLEGIRGTETQYF. This chain links TRBV5-1 with TRBJ2-5; TRBD1 might be the D (6 bases). Germline CDR1 SGHRS, CDR2 YFSETQ. There are 16 residues in the CDR3. Trimming left V 0 bases short and J 5 bases short, with 17 bases between.

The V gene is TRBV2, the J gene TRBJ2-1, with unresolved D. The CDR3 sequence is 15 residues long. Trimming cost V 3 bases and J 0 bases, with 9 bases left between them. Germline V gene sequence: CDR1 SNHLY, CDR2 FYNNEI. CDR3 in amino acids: CASSDTLRSYNEQFF. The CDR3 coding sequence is TGTGCCAGCAGTGACACCCTACGCTCCTACAATGAGCAGTTCTTC.

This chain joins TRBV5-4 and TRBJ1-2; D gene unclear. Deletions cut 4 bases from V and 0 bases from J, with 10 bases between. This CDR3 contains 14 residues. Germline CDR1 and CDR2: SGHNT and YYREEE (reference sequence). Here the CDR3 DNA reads TGTGCCAGCAGCGTGGAGCCAGCTAACTATGGCTACACCTTC. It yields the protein CASSVEPANYGYTF.

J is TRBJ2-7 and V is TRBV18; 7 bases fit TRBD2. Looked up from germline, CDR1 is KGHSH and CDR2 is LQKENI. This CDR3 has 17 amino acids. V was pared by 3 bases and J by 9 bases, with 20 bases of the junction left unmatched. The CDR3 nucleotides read TGTGCCAGCTCACCGATGTCCGGGACCGGGACTACCGGCAGGCAGTACTTC. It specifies CASSPMSGTGTTGRQYF.

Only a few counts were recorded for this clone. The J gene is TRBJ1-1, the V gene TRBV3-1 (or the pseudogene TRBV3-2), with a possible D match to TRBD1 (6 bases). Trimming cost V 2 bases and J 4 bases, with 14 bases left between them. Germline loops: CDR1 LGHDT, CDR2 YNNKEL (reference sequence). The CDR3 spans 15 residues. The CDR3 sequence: CASSQNTGLGTEAFF. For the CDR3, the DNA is TGTGCCAGCAGCCAAAATACAGGGTTAGGCACTGAAGCTTTCTTT.

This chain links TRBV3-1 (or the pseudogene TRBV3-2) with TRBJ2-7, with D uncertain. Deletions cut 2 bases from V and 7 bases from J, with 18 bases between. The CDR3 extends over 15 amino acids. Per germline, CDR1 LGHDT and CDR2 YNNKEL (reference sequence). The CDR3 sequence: CASSQFEVVSTEQYF. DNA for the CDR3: TGTGCCAGCAGCCAATTTGAGGTAGTCTCAACTGAGCAGTACTTC.

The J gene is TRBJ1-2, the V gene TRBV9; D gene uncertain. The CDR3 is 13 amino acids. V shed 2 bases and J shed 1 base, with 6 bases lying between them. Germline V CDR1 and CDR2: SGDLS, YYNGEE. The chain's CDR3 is CASSVSDNYGYTF. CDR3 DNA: TGTGCCAGCAGCGTCTCGGATAACTATGGCTACACCTTC.

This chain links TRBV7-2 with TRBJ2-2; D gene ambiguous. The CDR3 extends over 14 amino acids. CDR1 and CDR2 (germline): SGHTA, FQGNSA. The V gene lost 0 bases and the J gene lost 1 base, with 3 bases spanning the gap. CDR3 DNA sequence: TGTGCCAGCAGCTTAGCCAGGAACACCGGGGAGCTGTTTTTT. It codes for CASSLARNTGELFF.

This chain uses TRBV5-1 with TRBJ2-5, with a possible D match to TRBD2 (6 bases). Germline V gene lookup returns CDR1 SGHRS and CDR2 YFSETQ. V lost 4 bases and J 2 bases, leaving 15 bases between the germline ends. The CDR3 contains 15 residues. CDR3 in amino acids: CASSVRDSAQETQYF. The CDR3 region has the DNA TGCGCCAGCAGCGTCCGGGACTCAGCGCAAGAGACCCAGTACTTC.

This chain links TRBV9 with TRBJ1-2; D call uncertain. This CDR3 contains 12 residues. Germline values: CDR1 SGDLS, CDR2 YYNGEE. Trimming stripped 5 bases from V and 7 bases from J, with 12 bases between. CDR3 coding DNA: TGTGCCAGCAGAGATGGGTATAGTGGCTACACCTTC. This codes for CASRDGYSGYTF. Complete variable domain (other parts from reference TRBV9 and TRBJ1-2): DSGVTQTPKHLITATGQRVTLRCSPRSGDLSVYWYQQSLDQGLQFLIQYYNGEERAKGNILERFSAQQFPDLHSELNLSSLELGDSALYFCASRDGYSGYTFGSGTRLTVV.

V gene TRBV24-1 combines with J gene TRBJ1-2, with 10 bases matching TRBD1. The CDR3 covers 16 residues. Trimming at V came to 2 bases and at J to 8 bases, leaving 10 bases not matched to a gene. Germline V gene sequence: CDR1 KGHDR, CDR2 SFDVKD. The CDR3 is CATSDSTGGVGAGYTF. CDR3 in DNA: TGTGCCACCAGTGATTCGACAGGGGGCGTGGGCGCCGGCTACACCTTC.

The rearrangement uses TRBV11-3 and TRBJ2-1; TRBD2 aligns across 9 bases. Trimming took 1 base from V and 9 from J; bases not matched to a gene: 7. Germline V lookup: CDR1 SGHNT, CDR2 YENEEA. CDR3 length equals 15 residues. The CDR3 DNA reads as TGTGCCAGCAGCTTAGTAGCGGGAGTCATAAGTGAGCAGTTCTTC. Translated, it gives CASSLVAGVISEQFF.

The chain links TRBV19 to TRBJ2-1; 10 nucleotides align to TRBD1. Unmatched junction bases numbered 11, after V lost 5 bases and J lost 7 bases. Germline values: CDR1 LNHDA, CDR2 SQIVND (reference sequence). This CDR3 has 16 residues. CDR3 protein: CASSRGGQGILNEQFF. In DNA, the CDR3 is TGTGCCAGTAGTCGGGGGGGACAGGGGATTTTGAATGAGCAGTTCTTC.

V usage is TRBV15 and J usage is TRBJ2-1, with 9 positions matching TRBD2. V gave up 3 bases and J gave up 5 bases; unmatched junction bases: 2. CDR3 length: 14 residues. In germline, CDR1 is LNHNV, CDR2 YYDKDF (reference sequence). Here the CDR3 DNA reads TGTGCCACCAGCAGGCGGGGGGGGGACAATGAGCAGTTCTTC. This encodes CATSRRGGDNEQFF.

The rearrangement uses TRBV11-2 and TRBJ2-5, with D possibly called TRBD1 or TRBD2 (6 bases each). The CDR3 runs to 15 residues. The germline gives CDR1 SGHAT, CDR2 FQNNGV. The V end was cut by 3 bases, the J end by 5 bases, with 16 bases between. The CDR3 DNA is TGTGCCAGCAGCTTCGAATCGGGGGCGGGTGAGACCCAGTACTTC. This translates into CASSFESGAGETQYF.

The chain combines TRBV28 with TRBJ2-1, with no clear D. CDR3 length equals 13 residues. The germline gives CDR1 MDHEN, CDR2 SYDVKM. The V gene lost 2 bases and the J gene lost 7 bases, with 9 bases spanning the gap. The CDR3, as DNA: TGTGCCAGCAGTTTACCTCCCGGGAATGAGCAGTTCTTC. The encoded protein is CASSLPPGNEQFF.

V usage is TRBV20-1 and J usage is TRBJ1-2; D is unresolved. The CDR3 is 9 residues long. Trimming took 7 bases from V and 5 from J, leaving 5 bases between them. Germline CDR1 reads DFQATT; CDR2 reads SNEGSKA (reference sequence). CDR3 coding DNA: TGCAGTGTGGAGTATGGCTACACCTTC. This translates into CSVEYGYTF.

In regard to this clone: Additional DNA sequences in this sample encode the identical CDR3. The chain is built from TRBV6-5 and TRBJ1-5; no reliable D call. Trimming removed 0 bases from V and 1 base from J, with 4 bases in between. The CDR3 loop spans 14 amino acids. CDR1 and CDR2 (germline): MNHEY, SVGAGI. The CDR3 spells CASSYSGSNQPQHF. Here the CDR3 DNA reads TGTGCCAGCAGTTACTCAGGAAGCAATCAGCCCCAGCATTTT.

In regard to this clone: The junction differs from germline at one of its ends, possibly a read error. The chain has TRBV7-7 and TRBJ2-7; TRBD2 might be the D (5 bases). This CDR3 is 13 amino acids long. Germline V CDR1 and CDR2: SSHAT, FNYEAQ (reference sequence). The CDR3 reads CASSFRPGDEQYF. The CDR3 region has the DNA TGTGCTAGCAGCTTCCGGCCCGGGGACGAGCAGTACTTC.

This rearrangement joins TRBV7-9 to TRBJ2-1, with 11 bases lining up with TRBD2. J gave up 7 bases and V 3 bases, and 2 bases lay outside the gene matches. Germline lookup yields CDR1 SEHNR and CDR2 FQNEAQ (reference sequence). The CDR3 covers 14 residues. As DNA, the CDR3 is TGTGCCAGCAGCTTCAGACTAGCGGGAAATGAGCAGTTCTTC. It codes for CASSFRLAGNEQFF.

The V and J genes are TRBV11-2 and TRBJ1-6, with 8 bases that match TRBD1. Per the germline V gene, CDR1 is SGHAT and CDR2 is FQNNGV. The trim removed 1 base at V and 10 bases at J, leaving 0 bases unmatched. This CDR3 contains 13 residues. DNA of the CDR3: TGTGCCAGCAGCTTAGGGACAGGGTCACCCCTCCACTTT. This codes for CASSLGTGSPLHF.

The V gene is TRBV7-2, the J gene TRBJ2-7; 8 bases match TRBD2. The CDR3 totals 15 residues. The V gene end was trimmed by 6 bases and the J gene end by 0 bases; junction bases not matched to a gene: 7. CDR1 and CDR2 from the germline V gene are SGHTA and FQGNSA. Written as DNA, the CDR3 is TGTGCCAGCAGTCCTTATGGGACTAGCTCCTACGAGCAGTACTTC. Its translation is CASSPYGTSSYEQYF.

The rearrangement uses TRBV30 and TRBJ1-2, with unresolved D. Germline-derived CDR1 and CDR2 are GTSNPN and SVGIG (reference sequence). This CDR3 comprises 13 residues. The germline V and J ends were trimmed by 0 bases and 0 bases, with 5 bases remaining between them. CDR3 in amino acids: CAWSVPANYGYTF. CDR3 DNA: TGTGCCTGGAGTGTACCCGCTAACTATGGCTACACCTTC.